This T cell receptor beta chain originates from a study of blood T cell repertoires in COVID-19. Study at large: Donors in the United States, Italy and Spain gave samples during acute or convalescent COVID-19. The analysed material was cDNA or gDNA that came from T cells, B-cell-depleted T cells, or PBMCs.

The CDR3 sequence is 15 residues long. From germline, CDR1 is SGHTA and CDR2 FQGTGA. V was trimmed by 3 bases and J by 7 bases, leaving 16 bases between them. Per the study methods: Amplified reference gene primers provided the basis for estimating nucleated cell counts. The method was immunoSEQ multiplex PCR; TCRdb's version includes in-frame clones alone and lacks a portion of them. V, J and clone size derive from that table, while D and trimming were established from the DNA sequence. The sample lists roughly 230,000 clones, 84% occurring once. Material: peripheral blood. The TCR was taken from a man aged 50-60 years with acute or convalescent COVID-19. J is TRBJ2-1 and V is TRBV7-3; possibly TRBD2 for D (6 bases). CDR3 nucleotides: TGTGCCAGCAGCTTTAGCGGAGAGGGGTGGAATGAGCAGTTCTTC. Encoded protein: CASSFSGEGWNEQFF.